The 20 T cell receptor beta chains below were found in one sample sequenced in a study of T cells in Graves' hyperthyroidism and ophthalmopathy. Template material for amplifying TCR beta CDR3 regions consisted of RNA transcripts. With the HTBI primer set, the TCR CDR3 went through a first round of RT-PCR. TCRdb reanalysed the multiplex PCR reads using MiXCR and keeps one entry per CDR3 protein. The sample has over 500,000 distinct CDR3 sequences; about a sixth are singletons. Sample: blood. These receptors were taken from a woman aged 18-29 years with Graves' ophthalmopathy.

This clonotype was seen at least ten times. The chain has TRBV12-3 or TRBV12-4 and TRBJ1-2; TRBD1 matches at 12 bases. J lost 8 bases, V lost 3 bases, and 7 bases had no gene match. The CDR3 runs to 15 residues. This CDR3 reads CASSFPGQGAAGYTF. In DNA, the CDR3 is TGTGCCAGCAGTTTTCCGGGACAGGGGGCAGCGGGCTACACCTTC.

This clonotype was counted ten times or more. V and J are TRBV28 and TRBJ2-7; D remains ambiguous. Germline V CDR1 and CDR2: MDHEN, SYDVKM. The V and J ends lost 3 bases and 3 bases respectively, with 9 bases between them. This CDR3 contains 13 residues. CDR3 nucleotides: TGTGCCAGCAGTTTCGGTTCTTACTACGAGCAGTACTTC. It specifies CASSFGSYYEQYF.

A few counts support this clonotype. Given a much more abundant clone one base away, this may be a read error. In DNA, the CDR3 is TGCAGTGCTAGAGAGAGACAAACCTCTGGAAACACCATATATTTT. It specifies CSARERQTSGNTIYF. The rearrangement links TRBV20-1 to TRBJ1-3, with D hard to call. V was pared by 0 bases and J by 0 bases, with 9 bases between. The CDR3 is made up of 15 amino acids. Germline lookup yields CDR1 DFQATT and CDR2 SNEGSKA (reference sequence).

This clonotype was detected only a few times. Being one base from a much bigger clone, this may be a read error. The V call is TRBV20-1, the J call TRBJ2-7; either TRBD1 or TRBD2 may supply D (5 bases each). Germline V gene data show CDR1 as DFQATT and CDR2 as SNEGSKA (reference sequence). This CDR3 contains 15 residues. For the CDR3, the DNA is TGCAGTGCTGGGGGAGCACCACTTAGCTCCTACAAGCAGTACTTC. Residues: CSAGGAPLSSYKQYF.

This clonotype was detected a few times. The V and J genes are TRBV19 and TRBJ2-1, with TRBD2 identical over 14 bases. Germline V gene sequence: CDR1 LNHDA, CDR2 SQIVND (reference sequence). The CDR3 contains 18 residues. The junction had 6 bases not matched to a gene; V was cut back by 2 bases and J by 3 bases. CDR3 sequence (DNA): TGTGCCAGTAGTATACCGGGACTAGCGGGAGCGGGCTACAATGAGCAGTTCTTC. It specifies CASSIPGLAGAGYNEQFF.

This clonotype came up many times. This chain joins TRBV20-1 and TRBJ2-5, with D possibly TRBD1 on 6 matching bases. The CDR3 sequence is 15 residues long. Trimming took off 1 base at V and 4 bases at J, with 16 bases between the two ends. Per the germline V gene, CDR1 is DFQATT and CDR2 is SNEGSKA (reference sequence). This CDR3 reads CSARGNRESGETQYF. CDR3 sequence (DNA): TGCAGTGCTAGAGGGAACAGGGAATCGGGAGAGACCCAGTACTTC.

This clonotype was detected ten times or more. This chain connects TRBV7-2 to TRBJ2-3; 11 nucleotides line up with TRBD2. J was trimmed by 3 bases and V by 4 bases; bases with no gene match: 9. The CDR3 totals 17 residues. CDR1 and CDR2 (germline): SGHTA, FQGNSA. The chain's CDR3 is CASSSRLAGRRTDTQYF. The CDR3 nucleotides read TGTGCCAGCAGCTCCCGACTAGCGGGAAGGAGGACAGATACGCAGTATTTT.

Regarding this clonotype: One base away lies a much larger clone, so this may be a sequencing read error. J is TRBJ2-7 and V is TRBV4-2; D is possibly TRBD1 (5 bases). Trimming pared 0 bases from V and 3 bases from J, leaving 9 bases between. CDR1 LGHNA and CDR2 YNFKEQ come from the germline V gene. The CDR3 loop spans 14 amino acids. CDR3 DNA: TGTGCCAGCAGCCAAGAAACAGGCTACTACGAGCAGTACTTC. This encodes CASSQETGYYEQYF.

This clonotype was detected ten times or more. The rearrangement links TRBV30 to TRBJ1-2, with TRBD1 as a possible D gene (6 bases). V gave up 0 bases and J gave up 5 bases, with 13 bases separating them. CDR3 size: 14 residues. From germline, CDR1 is GTSNPN and CDR2 SVGIG (reference sequence). The chain's CDR3 is CAWSVRVQGYGYTF. The DNA of the CDR3 is TGTGCCTGGAGTGTACGAGTTCAGGGGTATGGCTACACCTTC.

This clonotype showed up many times. The chain has TRBV28 and TRBJ1-1; D perhaps matches TRBD1 (5 bases). The CDR3 has 17 residues. CDR1 and CDR2 from the germline V gene are MDHEN and SYDVKM. Trimming cost V 6 bases and J 1 base, with 21 bases left between them. In DNA, the CDR3 is TGTGCCAGCAGCCAGTTTAAGTTCCAGGGCACGAACACTGAAGCTTTCTTT. Encoded protein: CASSQFKFQGTNTEAFF. Full variable domain (rest looked up from reference TRBV28 and TRBJ1-1): DVKVTQSSRYLVKRTGEKVFLECVQDMDHENMFWYRQDPGLGLRLIYFSYDVKMKEKGDIPEGYSVSREKKERFSLILESASTNQTSMYLCASSQFKFQGTNTEAFFGQGTRLTVV.

This clonotype was counted ten times or more. V usage is TRBV6-1 and J usage is TRBJ2-1; no firm D call. Germline V gives CDR1 MNHNS, CDR2 SASEGT. V was pared by 5 bases and J by 5 bases, with 13 bases between. This CDR3 comprises 14 residues. The CDR3 sequence is CASSYGGNNNEQFF. DNA for the CDR3: TGTGCCAGCAGTTACGGCGGAAATAACAATGAGCAGTTCTTC.

This clonotype was counted at least ten times. The chain employs TRBV12-3 or TRBV12-4 and TRBJ1-6; unclear D gene. This CDR3 comprises 13 residues. The V end lost 3 bases, the J end lost 7 bases, and 7 bases lay between the germline ends. CDR3 sequence (DNA): TGTGCCAGCAGTTTGGACGGAAATTCACCCCTCCACTTT. It translates to CASSLDGNSPLHF.

This clonotype was counted between two and nine times. The chain couples TRBV20-1 to TRBJ1-3; possibly TRBD1 for D (6 bases). Germline CDR1 DFQATT, CDR2 SNEGSKA (reference sequence). CDR3 size: 14 residues. Trimming removed 3 bases at V and 4 bases at J, with 13 bases between. The CDR3 sequence: CSARGAFGGNTIYF. DNA of the CDR3: TGCAGTGCTAGGGGGGCCTTCGGAGGAAACACCATATATTTT.

This clonotype was counted only a few times. The genes are TRBV12-5 and TRBJ1-1, with D unresolved. The CDR3 contains 14 residues. CDR1 is LGHNT, CDR2 FRNRAP, per germline. V was clipped by 5 bases and J by 1 base, with 11 bases between them. The CDR3 is CASGPSHPNTEAFF. The CDR3 DNA reads TGTGCTAGTGGTCCCTCACACCCGAACACTGAAGCTTTCTTT.

This clonotype was recorded many times. The germline gene is not matched at one end of the junction; a read error may be the cause. V is TRBV5-1 and J is TRBJ2-3; 9 bases are a match to TRBD2. Germline V CDR1 and CDR2: SGHRS, YFSETQ. The length of the CDR3 is 14 residues. As DNA, the CDR3 is TGCGCCAGCAGCTTCGGGACTAGCAGAGATACGCAGTATTTT. Translated, it gives CASSFGTSRDTQYF. Together with reference TRBV5-1 and TRBJ2-3, the CDR3 gives the full variable domain: KAGVTQTPRYLIKTRGQQVTLSCSPISGHRSVSWYQQTPGQGLQFLFEYFSETQRNKGNFPGRFSGRQFSNSRSEMNVSTLELGDSALYLCASSFGTSRDTQYFGPGTRLTVL.

This clonotype was seen at least ten times. J is TRBJ1-2 and V is TRBV20-1; unclear D gene. CDR3 length: 13 amino acids. Deletions cut 3 bases from V and 0 bases from J, with 8 bases between. The germline gives CDR1 DFQATT, CDR2 SNEGSKA (reference sequence). The DNA for the CDR3 is TGCAGTGCTAGGCCTCAACCTAACTATGGCTACACCTTC. Translating it yields CSARPQPNYGYTF.

This clonotype was counted ten times or more. CDR3 amino acids: CASGSGDVSYNEQFF. For the CDR3, the DNA is TGTGCCAGCGGGAGTGGGGACGTCAGCTACAATGAGCAGTTCTTC. V is TRBV27 and J is TRBJ2-1; D possibly matches TRBD1 or TRBD2 (5 bases each). Trimming took off 8 bases at V and 3 bases at J, with 17 bases between the two ends. Germline V gives CDR1 MNHEY, CDR2 SMNVEV (reference sequence). CDR3 length equals 15 residues.

This clonotype has a count of ten or more. The V call is TRBV11-1, the J call TRBJ1-1; D is ambiguous. The length of the CDR3 is 11 residues. CDR1 and CDR2 (germline): SGHAT, FQDESV (reference sequence). V lost 4 bases to trimming and J lost 3 bases, with 3 bases between them. CDR3 nucleotides: TGTGCCAGCAGCTCGGACACTGAAGCTTTCTTT. The encoded protein is CASSSDTEAFF.

This rearrangement joins TRBV29-1 to TRBJ2-1; TRBD2 aligns across 11 bases. Germline V gives CDR1 SQVTM, CDR2 ANQGSEA. This CDR3 has 14 amino acids. Germline trimming cut 7 bases from V and 4 bases from J; bases unmatched to any gene: 6. The CDR3 nucleotides are TGCAGCGGGGTAGGACTAGCGGGTTACAATGAGCAGTTCTTC. It yields the protein CSGVGLAGYNEQFF.

Many counts were recorded for this clonotype. The chain couples TRBV11-2 to TRBJ2-7, with 9 bases identical to TRBD1. Germline values: CDR1 SGHAT, CDR2 FQNNGV. The CDR3 covers 17 residues. With V trimmed by 4 bases and J by 0 bases, 10 bases remained unmatched. The CDR3 region is CASSSLGGTGNSYEQYF. CDR3 DNA sequence: TGTGCCAGCAGCTCCCTCGGGGGGACAGGGAACTCCTACGAGCAGTACTTC.